The sequence of this T cell receptor beta chain was determined in a study of T cell repertoires in cytomegalovirus infection. Study-wide context: Indications came from public TCR beta signatures; they pointed to CMV infection and to a matching HLA type. Points from the study as a whole: Carriage of CMV together with the relevant HLA was identifiable through cumulative public TCR beta family frequency. Clonotypes of TCR beta that were HLA-C-restricted and CMV-specific dominated the ex vivo response.

TCRdb processed the reads anew with MiXCR; each CDR3 protein has one entry. The repertoire consists of more than 150,000 distinct CDR3 sequences, with 25% to 30% occurring once and the leading ten covering 31%. This clonotype was counted a single time. The antigen remains undetermined. Germline V gives CDR1 SGHTA, CDR2 FQGTGA. The CDR3 sequence is 15 residues long. Trimming pared 9 bases from V and 0 bases from J, leaving 12 bases between. The rearrangement links TRBV7-3 to TRBJ2-6; D gene unclear. This receptor was taken from a human donor in good health (CMV status not recorded). Some clones in this sample may be carry-over from other donors' samples. Material: PBMCs. This CDR3 is CARSLGLSGANVLTF. DNA for the CDR3: TGTGCCAGGAGCCTTGGGCTCTCTGGGGCCAACGTCCTGACTTTC. The full variable domain, rest sourced from reference TRBV7-3 and TRBJ2-6, is GAGVSQTPSNKVTEKGKYVELRCDPISGHTALYWYRQSLGQGPEFLIYFQGTGAADDSGLPNDRFFAVRPEGSVSTLKIQRTERGDSAVYLCARSLGLSGANVLTFGAGSRLTVL.